Below, 16 T cell receptor beta chains from the same sample are listed, as sequenced in a study of blood T cell repertoires in COVID-19 (TCRdb year 2020). Libraries were built with the immunoSEQ multiplex PCR assay. This immuneACCESS table, as held by TCRdb, lists in-frame sequences with V and J called but not all clones. Of the missing ones, under half trace to an unresolved V gene in checked studies; the others have no known cause. This sample has around 250,000 clones in its table, and around four fifths of those were observed once. The ten largest account for 1.5% to 2% of the sample. The sample consisted of peripheral blood. Receptors originate from a man aged 25-40 years who had recovered from COVID-19.

The rearrangement uses TRBV5-1 and TRBJ1-1; weak D call: TRBD1 (5 bases). The CDR3 runs to 12 residues. Germline CDR1 reads SGHRS; CDR2 reads YFSETQ. Deletions cut 3 bases from V and 6 bases from J, with 9 bases between. CDR3 sequence reads: CASSSSGSEAFF. The CDR3 coding sequence is TGCGCCAGCAGCTCTTCAGGGTCTGAAGCTTTCTTT.

For this clone: Other DNA sequences in the sample encode the same CDR3. V usage is TRBV9 and J usage is TRBJ2-3; the match to TRBD2 covers 13 bases. The germline V gene has CDR1 SGDLS and CDR2 YYNGEE. The CDR3 runs 18 residues. V lost 3 bases and J lost 0; bases outside the gene matches: 7. CDR3 DNA sequence: TGTGCCAGCAGCGCCCGACTAGCGGGGGGACCTAGCACAGATACGCAGTATTTT. Translation: CASSARLAGGPSTDTQYF.

The chain carries TRBV6-5 and TRBJ1-4, with 8 bases matching TRBD1. V shed 8 bases and J 8 bases; nucleotides not matched to a gene: 10. The CDR3 runs 14 residues. CDR1 is MNHEY, CDR2 SVGAGI, per germline. The CDR3 DNA reads as TGTGCCAGCGGGCGAGGGACAGGACTCGAAAAACTGTTTTTT. This gives the protein CASGRGTGLEKLFF.

At least ten counts were recorded for this clone. CDR3 sequence (DNA): TGCGCCAGCAGCTTGGGACAGGCTGCCGGGGAGCTGTTTTTT. Encoded protein: CASSLGQAAGELFF. The V gene is TRBV5-1, the J gene TRBJ2-2; tentatively, D is TRBD1 (6 bases). Germline lookup yields CDR1 SGHRS and CDR2 YFSETQ. The CDR3 runs to 14 residues. Deletions cut 0 bases from V and 6 bases from J, with 9 bases between.

Only one count was recorded for this clone. The same CDR3 can be traced to other DNA sequences in this sample. V is TRBV28 and J is TRBJ1-5; D gene uncertain. Germline V gene data show CDR1 as MDHEN and CDR2 as SYDVKM. V shed 2 bases and J shed 3 bases, with 8 bases lying between them. The CDR3 contains 14 residues. The CDR3 here is CASSLGGFNQPQHF. The CDR3 DNA reads TGTGCCAGCAGTTTAGGAGGGTTCAATCAGCCCCAGCATTTT.

The CDR3 bases are TGTGCCAGCAGTGATGCCCCCCTGGACATAAGATATGGCTACACCTTC. Protein sequence: CASSDAPLDIRYGYTF. The chain links TRBV2 to TRBJ1-2, with D perhaps matching TRBD1 (5 bases). Germline CDR1 and CDR2: SNHLY and FYNNEI. Trimming shortened V by 3 bases and J by 5 bases, and 19 bases separated the two germline ends. CDR3 length: 16 residues. Combining the CDR3 with reference TRBV2 and TRBJ1-2 gives the whole variable domain EPEVTQTPSHQVTQMGQEVILRCVPISNHLYFYWYRQILGQKVEFLVSFYNNEISEKSEIFDDQFSVERPDGSNFTLKIRSTKLEDSAMYFCASSDAPLDIRYGYTFGSGTRLTVV.

The V gene is TRBV3-1 (or the pseudogene TRBV3-2), the J gene TRBJ2-5; 10 bases match TRBD2. From germline, CDR1 is LGHDT and CDR2 YNNKEL (reference sequence). Trimming at V came to 0 bases and at J to 3 bases, leaving 4 bases not matched to a gene. The CDR3 is 16 residues long. The CDR3 loop reads CASSQDLAGGEETQYF. The CDR3 bases are TGTGCCAGCAGCCAAGATTTAGCGGGGGGCGAAGAGACCCAGTACTTC.

The J gene is TRBJ1-2, the V gene TRBV7-9, with TRBD1 matching over 7 bases. This CDR3 contains 15 residues. After removal of 1 base from V and 6 bases from J, the junction contained 8 bases not matched to a gene. The germline V gene has CDR1 SEHNR and CDR2 FQNEAQ (reference sequence). The CDR3 region is CASSLGLTGRDGYTF. The CDR3 nucleotides read TGTGCCAGCAGCTTAGGCCTGACAGGGCGGGATGGCTACACCTTC.

CDR3 region: CASSQQAGAAYNEQFF. CDR3 nucleotides: TGTGCCAGCAGCCAACAAGCGGGGGCAGCCTACAATGAGCAGTTCTTC. The chain links TRBV14 to TRBJ2-1; 8 nucleotides line up with TRBD2. V shed 2 bases and J 2 bases; nucleotides not matched to a gene: 5. Germline CDR1 is SGHDN and CDR2 is FVKESK. The CDR3 totals 16 residues.

This clone was observed a single time. V usage is TRBV4-1 and J usage is TRBJ2-1; D gene ambiguous. The CDR3 runs to 17 residues. The germline gives CDR1 MGHRA, CDR2 YSYEKL. Trimming took 0 bases from V and 0 from J, leaving 12 bases between them. The CDR3 protein is CASSQDSQPSSYNEQFF. The CDR3 DNA is TGCGCCAGCAGCCAAGACTCTCAACCGAGCTCCTACAATGAGCAGTTCTTC.

This clone showed up just a few times. The chain is built from TRBV9 and TRBJ1-3, with D perhaps TRBD1 (5 bases). V lost 2 bases and J 4 bases, leaving 10 bases between the germline ends. Germline V gene lookup returns CDR1 SGDLS and CDR2 YYNGEE. This CDR3 region has 14 residues. This CDR3 is CASSVWGDGNTIYF. As DNA, the CDR3 is TGTGCCAGCAGCGTGTGGGGCGACGGAAACACCATATATTTT.

The CDR3 DNA follows: TGTGCCAGCAGTCAGGGGGCCAGGGGAACCACTGAAGCTTTCTTT. Translating gives CASSQGARGTTEAFF. V gene TRBV2 combines with J gene TRBJ1-1; TRBD1 aligns across 8 bases. The CDR3 contains 15 residues. V trimming: 5 bases; J trimming: 4 bases; junction bases outside the gene matches: 9. Germline CDR1 reads SNHLY; CDR2 reads FYNNEI.

The V and J genes are TRBV5-8 and TRBJ1-3; a possible D gene is TRBD1 (6 bases). The germline V gene encodes CDR1 SGHTS and CDR2 YDEGEE. This CDR3 is built from 16 residues. V was cut by 4 bases and J by 0 bases, with 14 bases left in between. The CDR3 DNA is TGTGCCAGCAGCCCGCAGGGGCCATCCTCTGGAAACACCATATATTTT. It is translated as CASSPQGPSSGNTIYF.

The V and J genes are TRBV5-1 and TRBJ2-3, with 8 bases matching TRBD2. V lost 1 base, J lost 0 bases, and 13 bases stayed unmatched. The CDR3 consists of 19 residues. Germline V CDR1 and CDR2: SGHRS, YFSETQ. The CDR3 protein is CASSLKVTSGGSSTDTQYF. The CDR3 DNA reads as TGCGCCAGCAGCTTGAAGGTCACTAGCGGAGGATCTAGCACAGATACGCAGTATTTT.

This clone was seen a handful of times. The rearrangement uses TRBV19 and TRBJ1-6; TRBD1 aligns across 9 bases. Germline-derived CDR1 and CDR2 are LNHDA and SQIVND (reference sequence). V was clipped by 3 bases and J by 8 bases; unmatched bases: 8. The CDR3 has 16 amino acids. The DNA for the CDR3 is TGTGCCAGTAGTATTCGTTCGGACAGGGGAGATTCACCCCTCCACTTT. Its protein is CASSIRSDRGDSPLHF.

The table lists this clone with a count of one. The chain couples TRBV4-1 to TRBJ2-7, with D tentatively TRBD1 (7 bases). V lost 3 bases and J 0 bases, leaving 15 bases between the germline ends. This CDR3 spans 16 amino acids. Germline assignment: CDR1 MGHRA and CDR2 YSYEKL. The CDR3 region has the DNA TGCGCCAGCAGCCAGAGCCACCAGGGGGGCTCCTACGAGCAGTACTTC. Its translation is CASSQSHQGGSYEQYF.